The TCR beta chain described here comes from a study of siplizumab effects on memory and regulatory T cells. Study-level points and caveats: Most alloreactive clones went unmapped to unstimulated subsets; only a minor fraction mapped. The apparent diversity of naive T cells exceeded that of memory cells, and naive T cells seemed to make a major contribution to the alloresponse. Relative to controls at 26.9%, mappable alloreactive CD4+ clones exhibited a mean Treg-derived proportion of 68.8% with siplizumab. Researchers did not confirm the suppressive function of proliferating Tregs from siplizumab cultures.

Generated by immunoSEQ multiplex PCR, the TCRdb table keeps only in-frame clones and is missing some. Among more than 90,000 clones listed, around 94% were seen once. As to this clone: What it recognizes is unknown.

Germline CDR1 SGHDN, CDR2 FVKESK. Trimming left V 5 bases short and J 3 bases short, with 16 bases between. This CDR3 contains 16 residues. The gene calls are TRBV14 and TRBJ1-4, with no clear D. The sequenced sample consisted of non-Treg CD4+ T cells sorted from blood. This TCR derives from a human donor in good health. CDR3 protein: CASSSGLRGSNEKLFF. The DNA of the CDR3 is TGTGCCAGCAGCTCGGGCCTCCGAGGATCTAATGAAAAACTGTTTTTT.